A selection of T cell receptor beta chains follows, all from one sample in a study of CD8 T cells in ankylosing spondylitis. Each CDR3 protein gets one entry after TCRdb re-called the 5' RACE reads with MiXCR. Among about 200,000 distinct CDR3 sequences listed, around 25% were seen once. The sequenced sample was blood, either unsorted or a sorted T cell fraction (not recorded which). These receptors were obtained from a male donor with ankylosing spondylitis or in good health (not recorded which). CDR3s leave out the opening cysteine and the closing phenylalanine or tryptophan.

V gene	J gene	CDR3 protein
TRBV29-1	TRBJ2-5	SVEDPAGSSYAKETQY
TRBV10-3	TRBJ1-2	AISVRDQRYT
TRBV12-3/TRBV12-4	TRBJ2-2	ASRDSSDTGELF
TRBV20-1	TRBJ2-1	SARPSGRYNEQF
TRBV12-3/TRBV12-4	TRBJ2-1	ASTQKPGLPIYNEQF
TRBV2	TRBJ1-1	ASNSGARSTEAF
TRBV4-1	TRBJ1-5	ASSQVDRDDQPQH
TRBV4-3	TRBJ1-2	ASSQDSRTAYGYT
TRBV25-1	TRBJ2-2	ASTTQGNTGELF
TRBV27	TRBJ2-3	ASRARGSVDTQY
TRBV6-5	TRBJ1-4	ASSYGRGRDEKLF
TRBV20-1	TRBJ2-1	SARDPRDVSQF
TRBV20-1	TRBJ2-5	SASGKYQETQY
TRBV6-1	TRBJ2-7	ASRQSGIQTYEQY
TRBV12-3/TRBV12-4	TRBJ1-1	ASNTLPGVSLNTEAF
TRBV20-1	TRBJ2-7	SALGEAGVIYEQY
TRBV6-5	TRBJ2-1	ASSYSRLVSYNEQF
TRBV20-1	TRBJ2-7	SAKTSGRVQY
TRBV9	TRBJ2-1	ASSVEDRVLYNEQF
TRBV5-1	TRBJ2-6	ASSPIRQGRISGANVLT
TRBV28	TRBJ2-7	ASSRAGGRSYEQY
TRBV6-1	TRBJ2-5	ASRTRGGHQETQY
TRBV20-1	TRBJ2-7	SATRTYEQY
TRBV18	TRBJ2-7	ASSPTGAEQY
TRBV10-3	TRBJ1-1	AIRWGQGGDTEAF
TRBV4-2	TRBJ2-2	ASSQGQAGFGGELF
TRBV20-1	TRBJ2-1	SARVTGRRDEQF
TRBV5-6	TRBJ2-1	ASSLAAWGGYNEQF
TRBV4-2	TRBJ2-5	ASSQVAGARETQY
TRBV20-1	TRBJ1-3	SAQGAKSSGNTIY
TRBV7-2	TRBJ2-4	ASSLGRAGKDIQY
TRBV6-1	TRBJ1-2	ASRETQGRNYGYT
TRBV7-3	TRBJ2-1	ASSPSTSSYNEQF
TRBV5-8	TRBJ2-2	ASSLGTRFTGELF
TRBV18	TRBJ2-2	ASSGQVPGELF
TRBV6-2/TRBV6-3	TRBJ1-2	ASSAHYGQGANYGYT
TRBV20-1	TRBJ1-5	SARQGVGQPQH
TRBV7-6	TRBJ2-3	ASSSTGLAGGGADTQY
TRBV5-4	TRBJ2-6	ASSLAGRKGGANVLT
TRBV7-9	TRBJ2-1	ASSLDSGEQF
TRBV11-1	TRBJ2-1	ASSLGAGRNEQF
TRBV11-3	TRBJ2-7	ASRDMNSYEQY
TRBV6-1	TRBJ2-6	ASTRDRVFSGANVLT
TRBV6-2/TRBV6-3	TRBJ1-5	ASSQTSGENQPQH
TRBV7-8	TRBJ2-5	ASSSTGTRKSIEETQY
TRBV12-3/TRBV12-4	TRBJ1-1	ASCRARNTEAF
TRBV21-1	TRBJ2-1	ASSKGGRRAVPYNEQF
TRBV12-3/TRBV12-4	TRBJ2-4	ASSLSQGARSIQY
TRBV12-3/TRBV12-4	TRBJ1-6	ASSAANSPLH